Each of the 5 T cell receptor beta chains below was sequenced from the same sample in a study of cytomegalovirus exposure and HLA in healthy donors (dated by TCRdb to about 2017). Library creation used the immunoSEQ multiplex PCR assay. The multiplex PCR relied on a mix of 60 forward primers for TCR Vbeta segments and 13 reverse primers for TCR Jbeta segments. TCRdb re-hosts the immuneACCESS table, in-frame sequences only. Its copies lack some clones; in the studies checked, an unresolved V gene accounts for under half of them, and the cause for the rest is not known. The sample yields about 200,000 clones; approximately 80% were counted once. The top ten hold 3% to 4.5% of the sample. Sequenced: PBMCs. These receptors all stem from a male donor in good health and CMV-seronegative.

The chain has TRBV4-1 and TRBJ2-1, with 11 bases fitting TRBD2. The CDR3 is made up of 17 amino acids. V gave up 1 base and J gave up 6 bases; unmatched junction bases: 8. CDR1 is MGHRA, CDR2 YSYEKL, per germline. CDR3 DNA sequence: TGCGCCAGCAGCCAAGCAGTTCTAGCGGGAGGCGTCAATGAGCAGTTCTTC. Its translation: CASSQAVLAGGVNEQFF.

CDR3 residues: CSVLRLAGAETQYF. In DNA, the CDR3 is TGCAGCGTTCTGAGACTAGCGGGAGCAGAGACCCAGTACTTC. The chain has TRBV29-1 and TRBJ2-5; 12 bases align to TRBD2. Per germline, CDR1 SQVTM and CDR2 ANQGSEA. The CDR3 contains 14 residues. Trimming at V came to 5 bases and at J to 4 bases, leaving 5 bases not matched to a gene. Together with reference TRBV29-1 and TRBJ2-5, the CDR3 gives the full variable domain: SAVISQKPSRDICQRGTSLTIQCQVDSQVTMMFWYRQQPGQSLTLIATANQGSEATYESGFVIDKFPISRPNLTFSTLTVSNMSPEDSSIYLCSVLRLAGAETQYFGPGTRLLVL.

A single count supports this clone. The chain links TRBV5-4 to TRBJ1-2; D perhaps matches TRBD1 (6 bases). Germline V gives CDR1 SGHNT, CDR2 YYREEE (reference sequence). Between the trimmed V and J ends, which lost 0 bases and 4 bases, there was a span of 10 bases. This CDR3 spans 14 amino acids. The CDR3: CASSLAGDPYGYTF. CDR3 DNA: TGTGCCAGCAGCTTGGCAGGGGACCCCTATGGCTACACCTTC.

The chain employs TRBV7-9 and TRBJ2-5; D is possibly TRBD2 (6 bases). Trimming cost V 5 bases and J 4 bases, with 11 bases left between them. The CDR3 has 13 amino acids. Germline values: CDR1 SEHNR, CDR2 FQNEAQ (reference sequence). This CDR3 reads CASSPTSRETQYF. The DNA for the CDR3 is TGTGCCAGCAGCCCCACTAGCAGAGAGACCCAGTACTTC.

The chain joins TRBV5-1 to TRBJ2-1; 9 bases line up with TRBD2. CDR1 is SGHRS and CDR2 is YFSETQ in the germline V gene. There are 14 residues in the CDR3. The junction had 3 bases not matched to a gene; V was cut back by 1 base and J by 7 bases. CDR3 nucleotides: TGCGCCAGCAGCTTGAATAGCGGGAGAAATGAGCAGTTCTTC. Translation gives CASSLNSGRNEQFF.